The source of this T cell receptor beta chain is a study of T-cell reconstitution after alpha-beta-depleted transplantation in children. During its preparation, the TCRbeta library received unique molecular identifiers. One entry per CDR3 protein results from TCRdb running MiXCR on the PCR reads. The table shows approximately 240,000 distinct CDR3 sequences, with approximately 9% occurring only once. CDR3 size: 13 residues. Trimming stripped 2 bases from V and 3 bases from J, with 4 bases between. CDR1 LNHDA and CDR2 SQIVND come from the germline V gene (reference sequence). The sequences come from PBMCs from the stem cell graft donor, collected from the stem cell graft. The genes are TRBV19 and TRBJ2-2, with no clear D. The origin of this receptor is a human donor who donated a stem cell graft to a child with acute lymphoblastic leukemia. CDR3 amino acids: CASSIQDTGELFF. The CDR3 nucleotides are TGTGCCAGTAGTATACAAGACACCGGGGAGCTGTTTTTT.